Shown below are 10 T cell receptor beta chains from a single sample sequenced in a study of T cell responses to AZD1222 COVID-19 vaccine (TCRdb year 2021). The method behind the library was the immunoSEQ multiplex PCR assay. Sourced from immuneACCESS, this table was stored by TCRdb with only in-frame sequences that have V and J called. A share of the clones is absent; for the studies checked, an unresolved V gene accounts for under half, and the remainder has no known explanation. The sample records some 150,000 clones, 86% of which are singletons. The leading ten clones occupy roughly 5.1% of the sample. In light of the paper, this sample's time point label describes: about 28 days (+/-7) after the second vaccine dose. The specimen was peripheral blood, collected 28 days after the second AZD1222 dose. The receptor source for this set is an adult who received the AZD1222 COVID-19 vaccine.

This sequence joins TRBV7-9 and TRBJ1-1; 9 bases are shared with TRBD1. After removal of 4 bases from V and 5 bases from J, the junction contained 5 bases not matched to a gene. This CDR3 has 14 residues. Germline V gene sequence: CDR1 SEHNR, CDR2 FQNEAQ (reference sequence). The CDR3 loop is CASSWGQGSTEAFF. For the CDR3, the DNA is TGTGCCAGCAGCTGGGGACAGGGTAGTACTGAAGCTTTCTTT.

The chain employs TRBV7-9 and TRBJ1-6, with TRBD1 matching 7 bases. V lost 2 bases to trimming and J lost 8 bases; unmatched junction nucleotides: 3. Germline values: CDR1 SEHNR, CDR2 FQNEAQ (reference sequence). The CDR3 is 14 residues long. The CDR3 nucleotides read TGTGCCAGCAGCTTAAGACAGGGAGATTCACCCCTCCACTTT. Protein product: CASSLRQGDSPLHF.

The gene calls are TRBV5-1 and TRBJ1-2, with D tentatively TRBD1 (6 bases). Germline-derived CDR1 and CDR2 are SGHRS and YFSETQ. CDR3 length: 13 amino acids. Trimming stripped 3 bases from V and 7 bases from J, with 13 bases between. CDR3 loop: CASSSQGIGGYTF. The CDR3 coding sequence is TGCGCCAGCAGCTCGCAGGGGATAGGTGGCTACACCTTC.

J is TRBJ2-1 and V is TRBV4-2, with 7 bases identical to TRBD2. Trimming took 0 bases from V and 6 from J; bases not matched to a gene: 5. The CDR3 is 15 amino acids. From germline, CDR1 is LGHNA and CDR2 YNFKEQ. CDR3 DNA: TGTGCCAGCAGCCAAGATGAAGTAGCGGGCAATGAGCAGTTCTTC. Translated: CASSQDEVAGNEQFF.

J is TRBJ2-1 and V is TRBV5-1; the match to TRBD1 covers 9 bases. Per germline, CDR1 SGHRS and CDR2 YFSETQ. The CDR3 totals 13 residues. V gave up 4 bases and J gave up 7 bases; unmatched junction bases: 3. Written as DNA, the CDR3 is TGCGCCAGCAGCATAGGGACAGGGAATGAGCAGTTCTTC. It is translated as CASSIGTGNEQFF.

The V gene is TRBV6-6, the J gene TRBJ2-3; D unresolved. The CDR3 is made up of 16 amino acids. CDR1 and CDR2 (germline): MNHNY, SVGAGI (reference sequence). V gave up 7 bases and J gave up 4 bases, with 21 bases separating them. DNA for the CDR3: TGTGCCAGCACACCGCGAGGTGATAAAGCCCCAGATACGCAGTATTTT. Its translation is CASTPRGDKAPDTQYF.

This clone was recorded once. J is TRBJ2-5 and V is TRBV20-1, with D uncertain. Germline CDR1 reads DFQATT; CDR2 reads SNEGSKA (reference sequence). V shed 3 bases and J shed 5 bases, with 13 bases lying between them. The CDR3 is 13 amino acids. The CDR3 loop reads CSASESHGETQYF. CDR3 coding DNA: TGCAGTGCTAGTGAGTCCCATGGGGAGACCCAGTACTTC.

The J gene is TRBJ2-7, the V gene TRBV11-2; TRBD1 aligns across 9 bases. CDR1 is SGHAT and CDR2 is FQNNGV in the germline V gene. The CDR3 sequence is 12 residues long. J gave up 6 bases and V 5 bases, and 2 bases lay outside the gene matches. CDR3 region: CASSQTGGEQYF. CDR3 coding DNA: TGTGCCAGCAGCCAGACAGGGGGCGAGCAGTACTTC.

The chain joins TRBV7-9 to TRBJ2-5; a weak D match, TRBD2 (5 bases). Germline CDR1 and CDR2: SEHNR and FQNEAQ (reference sequence). The V end lost 1 base, the J end lost 7 bases, and 13 bases lay between the germline ends. The CDR3 is 14 residues long. CDR3 nucleotides: TGTGCCAGCAGCTTAGTGGGTCTAGCAGGGACCCAGTACTTC. It specifies CASSLVGLAGTQYF.

This chain uses TRBV27 with TRBJ2-1; 7 bases are shared with TRBD1. V was clipped by 10 bases and J by 0 bases; unmatched bases: 9. The CDR3 covers 15 residues. Germline CDR1 reads MNHEY; CDR2 reads SMNVEV (reference sequence). CDR3 nucleotide sequence: TGTGCCACTCGCTCGGACAGGAGCTCCTACAATGAGCAGTTCTTC. As protein: CATRSDRSSYNEQFF.